This T cell receptor beta chain derives from a study of blood T cell repertoires in COVID-19 (dated by TCRdb to 2019 to 2021). Looking at the study overall: Collaborator samples came from the United States, Italy and Spain and covered acute and convalescent phases of COVID-19. The material from the prospective study consisted of cDNA or gDNA derived from T cells, B-cell-depleted T cells, or PBMCs. Deeply sampled blood TCRbeta repertoires from subjects exposed to, actively infected with, or recovered from COVID-19 were included in the dataset. The repertoires were made available in a free public database intended to serve as a resource for research on the immune response to SARS-CoV-2. Samples were obtained from the ongoing ImmuneRACE study (first 160 participants) and from 1,200 or so subjects provided by 6 global collaborators. The sample metadata nearly always contained a de-identified subject ID, COVID-19 status, age in years and sex. HLA class I and class II types, where available, came from metadata supplied by the sample provider rather than from assay-based typing.

Remarks on this clone: The target of this receptor is not known. No base quality information exists; no much larger clone differs at one position.

What the study reported, not specific to this receptor: The quantity of clinical and demographic metadata differed by source and by participant and was supplied without curation.

In the prospective study, participants were roughly 18 to 95 years old, resided in approximately 22 geographic areas of the United States, and were enrolled through a virtual design. Cohort assignment in the prospective study relied on participant-reported clinical history from a screening survey and a study questionnaire. Mobile phlebotomists in the prospective study collected whole blood, serum and a nasopharyngeal or oropharyngeal swab from every participant. Additional blood draws and questionnaires over an approximately two-month period could optionally be provided by prospective study participants. Blood samples from the prospective study were shipped frozen or at room temperature prior to DNA extraction. Via the germline V gene (reference sequence), CDR1 is LNHDA and CDR2 SQIVND. V trim: 3 bases; J trim: 6 bases; unmatched bases: 3. CDR3 length: 14 amino acids, cysteine to phenylalanine. CDR3 DNA is the only sequence kept; it has 42 bases, read in frame from the first base.

TCRbeta CDR3 regions were amplified from genomic DNA using the immunoSEQ Assay, a bias-controlled multiplex PCR. The authors' analysis ran thus. The number of nucleated cells in each sample was estimated by amplification of reference gene primers within the assay. To quantify the absolute abundance of each unique TCRbeta CDR3 rearrangement, sequence reads were collapsed and filtered. For each sample, productive Simpson clonality was calculated as the square root of Simpson's diversity index over productive rearrangements. TCRdb provides this immuneACCESS table in a form limited to in-frame rearrangements. Some clones are lacking; in checked studies, under half of them reflect an unresolved V gene, and why the rest are absent is not known. V and J calls plus clone size are reproduced from that table; the DNA served to infer D and trimming. The sample profile shows 250,000 to 350,000 clones; 90% of them were found once. The ten biggest clones cover 1.7% of the sample.

The sequence joins TRBV19 to TRBJ1-4; 8 middle bases align to TRBD1. This receptor was taken from a woman younger than 30 with acute COVID-19. Sequencing was carried out using PBMCs or T cells enriched from blood (not recorded which). For the CDR3, the sequence is CASSIDRGHEKLFF. The sequenced DNA is TGTGCCAGTAGTATCGACAGGGGTCATGAAAAACTGTTTTTT.